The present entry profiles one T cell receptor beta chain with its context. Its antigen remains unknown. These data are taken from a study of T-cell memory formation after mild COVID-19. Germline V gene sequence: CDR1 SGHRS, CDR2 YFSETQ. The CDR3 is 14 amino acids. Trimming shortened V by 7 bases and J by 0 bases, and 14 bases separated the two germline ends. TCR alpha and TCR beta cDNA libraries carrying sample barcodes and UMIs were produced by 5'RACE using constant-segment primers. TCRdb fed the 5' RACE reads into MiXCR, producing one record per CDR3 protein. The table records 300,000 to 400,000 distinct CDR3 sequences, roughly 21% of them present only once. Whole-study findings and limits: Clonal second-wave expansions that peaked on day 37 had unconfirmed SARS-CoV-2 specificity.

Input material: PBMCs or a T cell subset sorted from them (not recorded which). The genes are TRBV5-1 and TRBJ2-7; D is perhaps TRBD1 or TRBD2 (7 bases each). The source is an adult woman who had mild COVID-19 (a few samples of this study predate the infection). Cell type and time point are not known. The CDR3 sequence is CASGRGTDSYEQYF. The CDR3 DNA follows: TGCGCCAGCGGGAGGGGGACAGACTCCTACGAGCAGTACTTC.